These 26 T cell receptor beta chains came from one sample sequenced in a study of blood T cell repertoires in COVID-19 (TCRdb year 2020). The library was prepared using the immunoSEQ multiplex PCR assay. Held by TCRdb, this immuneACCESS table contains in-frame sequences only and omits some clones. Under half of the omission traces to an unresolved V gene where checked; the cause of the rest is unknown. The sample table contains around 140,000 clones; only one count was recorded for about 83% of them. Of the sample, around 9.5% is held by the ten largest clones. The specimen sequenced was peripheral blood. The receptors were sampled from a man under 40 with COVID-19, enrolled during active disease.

CDR3 in amino acids: CASSARMNTEAFF. The DNA of the CDR3 is TGTGCCAGCAGCGCGCGAATGAACACTGAAGCTTTCTTT. V and J are TRBV9 and TRBJ1-1, with no clear D. This CDR3 comprises 13 residues. Trimming took off 3 bases at V and 0 bases at J, with 6 bases between the two ends. Germline assignment: CDR1 SGDLS and CDR2 YYNGEE.

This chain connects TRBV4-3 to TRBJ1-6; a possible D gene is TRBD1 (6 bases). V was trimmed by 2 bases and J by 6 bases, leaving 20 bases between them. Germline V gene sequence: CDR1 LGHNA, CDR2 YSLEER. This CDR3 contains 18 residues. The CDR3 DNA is TGCGCCAGCAGCCAAAGATGGATTGGACAGAAGGTTAATTCACCCCTCCACTTT. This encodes CASSQRWIGQKVNSPLHF.

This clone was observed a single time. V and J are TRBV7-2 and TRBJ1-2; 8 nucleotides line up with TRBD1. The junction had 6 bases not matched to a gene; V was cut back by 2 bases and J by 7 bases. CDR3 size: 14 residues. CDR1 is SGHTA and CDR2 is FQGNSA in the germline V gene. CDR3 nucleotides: TGTGCCAGCAGCTTAAGGGACAGGAGGTCTGGCTACACCTTC. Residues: CASSLRDRRSGYTF.

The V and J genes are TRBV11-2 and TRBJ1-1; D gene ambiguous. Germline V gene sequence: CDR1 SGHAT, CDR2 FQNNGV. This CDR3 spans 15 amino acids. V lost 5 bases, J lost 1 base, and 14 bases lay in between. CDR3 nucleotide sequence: TGTGCCAGCAGCCCCGATTTGGGCAAGAACACTGAAGCTTTCTTT. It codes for CASSPDLGKNTEAFF.

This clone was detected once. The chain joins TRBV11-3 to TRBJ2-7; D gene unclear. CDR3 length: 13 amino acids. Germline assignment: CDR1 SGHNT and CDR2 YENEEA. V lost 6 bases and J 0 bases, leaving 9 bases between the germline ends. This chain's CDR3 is CASRVSNSYEQYF. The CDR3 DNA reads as TGTGCCAGCAGAGTCAGTAACTCCTACGAGCAGTACTTC. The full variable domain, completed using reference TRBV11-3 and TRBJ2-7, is EAGVVQSPRYKIIEKKQPVAFWCNPISGHNTLYWYLQNLGQGPELLIRYENEEAVDDSQLPKDRFSAERLKGVDSTLKIQPAELGDSAVYLCASRVSNSYEQYFGPGTRLTVT.

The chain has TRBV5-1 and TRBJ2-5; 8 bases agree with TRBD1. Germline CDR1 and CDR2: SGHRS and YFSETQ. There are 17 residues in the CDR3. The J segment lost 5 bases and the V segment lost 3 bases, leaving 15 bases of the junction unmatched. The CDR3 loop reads CASSSGNSGGGVETQYF. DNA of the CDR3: TGCGCCAGCAGCTCGGGGAATTCAGGGGGCGGTGTCGAGACCCAGTACTTC.

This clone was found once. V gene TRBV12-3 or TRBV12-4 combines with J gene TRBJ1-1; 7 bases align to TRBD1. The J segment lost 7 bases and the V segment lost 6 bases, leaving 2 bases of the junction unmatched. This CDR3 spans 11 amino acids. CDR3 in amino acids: CASSHRGEAFF. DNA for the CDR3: TGTGCCAGCAGCCACAGGGGTGAAGCTTTCTTT.

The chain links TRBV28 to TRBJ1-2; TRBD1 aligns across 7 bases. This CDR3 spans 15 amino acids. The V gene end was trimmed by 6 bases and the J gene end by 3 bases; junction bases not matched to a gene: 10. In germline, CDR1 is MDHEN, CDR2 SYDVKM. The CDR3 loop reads CASRQTGEVDYGYTF. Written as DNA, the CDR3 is TGTGCCAGCAGGCAAACAGGGGAAGTAGACTATGGCTACACCTTC.

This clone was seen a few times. The CDR3 loop is CASTLGANYGYTF. The CDR3 DNA sequence: TGTGCCAGCACCCTAGGGGCGAACTATGGCTACACCTTC. V usage is TRBV6-5 and J usage is TRBJ1-2, with a possible D match to TRBD1 (5 bases). Trimming took off 7 bases at V and 2 bases at J, with 11 bases between the two ends. This CDR3 comprises 13 residues. The germline gives CDR1 MNHEY, CDR2 SVGAGI.

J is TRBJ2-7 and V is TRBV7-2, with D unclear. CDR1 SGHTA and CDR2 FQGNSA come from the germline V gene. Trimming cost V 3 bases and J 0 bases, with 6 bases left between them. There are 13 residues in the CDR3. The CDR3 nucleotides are TGTGCCAGCAGCTTGTGGAGCTCCTACGAGCAGTACTTC. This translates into CASSLWSSYEQYF.

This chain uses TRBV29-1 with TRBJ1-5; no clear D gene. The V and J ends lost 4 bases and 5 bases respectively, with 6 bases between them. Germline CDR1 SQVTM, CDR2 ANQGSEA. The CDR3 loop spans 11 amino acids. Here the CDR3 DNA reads TGCAGCGTTGGTTCAGATCAGCCCCAGCATTTT. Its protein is CSVGSDQPQHF.

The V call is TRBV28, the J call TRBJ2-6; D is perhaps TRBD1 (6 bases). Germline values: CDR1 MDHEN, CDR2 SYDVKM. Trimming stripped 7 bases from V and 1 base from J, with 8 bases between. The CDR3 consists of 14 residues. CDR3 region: CASTTGSGANVLTF. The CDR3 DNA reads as TGTGCCAGCACCACAGGGTCTGGGGCCAACGTCCTGACTTTC.

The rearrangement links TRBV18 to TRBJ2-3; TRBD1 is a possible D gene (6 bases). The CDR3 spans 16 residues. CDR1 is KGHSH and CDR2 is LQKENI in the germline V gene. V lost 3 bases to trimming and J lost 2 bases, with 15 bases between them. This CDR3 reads CASSPNQGMDTDTQYF. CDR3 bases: TGTGCCAGCTCACCTAACCAGGGGATGGACACAGATACGCAGTATTTT.

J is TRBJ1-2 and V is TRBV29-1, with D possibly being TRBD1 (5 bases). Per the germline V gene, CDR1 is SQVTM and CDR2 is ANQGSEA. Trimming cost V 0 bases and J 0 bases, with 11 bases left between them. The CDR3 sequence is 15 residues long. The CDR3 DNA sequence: TGCAGCGTTGAAGAGGGGCCGCTTTCTAACTATGGCTACACCTTC. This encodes CSVEEGPLSNYGYTF. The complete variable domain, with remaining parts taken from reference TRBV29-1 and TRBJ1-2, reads SAVISQKPSRDICQRGTSLTIQCQVDSQVTMMFWYRQQPGQSLTLIATANQGSEATYESGFVIDKFPISRPNLTFSTLTVSNMSPEDSSIYLCSVEEGPLSNYGYTFGSGTRLTVV.

The DNA of the CDR3 is TGTGCCAGCAGCAAAGGGGACAGGGGGGTATATGGCTACACCTTC. Amino acid sequence: CASSKGDRGVYGYTF. The chain carries TRBV21-1 and TRBJ1-2; the table's D call of TRBD1 was not tested on the DNA. TRBV21-1 represents a pseudogene. CDR3 length: 15 residues.

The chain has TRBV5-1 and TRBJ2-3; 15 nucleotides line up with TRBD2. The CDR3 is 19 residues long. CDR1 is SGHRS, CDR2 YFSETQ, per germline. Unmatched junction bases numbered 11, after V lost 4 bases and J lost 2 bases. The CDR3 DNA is TGCGCCAGCAGCACCAGCGGGACTAGCGGGAGGATAACCACAGATACGCAGTATTTT. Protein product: CASSTSGTSGRITTDTQYF.

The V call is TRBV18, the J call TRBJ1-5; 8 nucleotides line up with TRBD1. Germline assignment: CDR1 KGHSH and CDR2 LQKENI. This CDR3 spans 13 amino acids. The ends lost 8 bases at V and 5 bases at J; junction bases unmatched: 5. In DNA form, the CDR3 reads TGTGCCAGCACGACAGGGGAATATCAGCCCCAGCATTTT. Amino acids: CASTTGEYQPQHF.

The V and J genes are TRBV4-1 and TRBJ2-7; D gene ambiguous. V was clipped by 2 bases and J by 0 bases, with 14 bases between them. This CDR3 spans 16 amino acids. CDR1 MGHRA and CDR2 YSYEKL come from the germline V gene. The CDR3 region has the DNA TGCGCCAGCAGCCAATTTATCCACAGTTCCTCCTACGAGCAGTACTTC. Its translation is CASSQFIHSSSYEQYF.

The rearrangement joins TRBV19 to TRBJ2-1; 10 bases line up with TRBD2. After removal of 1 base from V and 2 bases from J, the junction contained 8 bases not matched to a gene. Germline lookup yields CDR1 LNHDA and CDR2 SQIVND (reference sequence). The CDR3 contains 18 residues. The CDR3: CASSIGLSGRGTYNEQFF. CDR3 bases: TGTGCCAGTAGTATAGGTCTAAGCGGGAGGGGCACCTACAATGAGCAGTTCTTC.

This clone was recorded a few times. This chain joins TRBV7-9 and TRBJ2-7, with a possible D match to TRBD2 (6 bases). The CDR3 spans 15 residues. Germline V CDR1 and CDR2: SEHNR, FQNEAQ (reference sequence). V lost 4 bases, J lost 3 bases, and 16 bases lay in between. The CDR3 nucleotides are TGTGCCAGCAGCTCGGCGGTTGGGAGGAGCTACGAGCAGTACTTC. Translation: CASSSAVGRSYEQYF.

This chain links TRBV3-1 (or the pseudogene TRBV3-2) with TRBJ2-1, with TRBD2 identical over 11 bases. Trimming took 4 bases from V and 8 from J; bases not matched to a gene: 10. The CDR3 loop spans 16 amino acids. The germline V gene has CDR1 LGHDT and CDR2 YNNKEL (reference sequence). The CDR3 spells CASSLGTSGSSDEQFF. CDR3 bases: TGTGCCAGCAGCCTGGGAACTAGCGGGAGTAGTGATGAGCAGTTCTTC.

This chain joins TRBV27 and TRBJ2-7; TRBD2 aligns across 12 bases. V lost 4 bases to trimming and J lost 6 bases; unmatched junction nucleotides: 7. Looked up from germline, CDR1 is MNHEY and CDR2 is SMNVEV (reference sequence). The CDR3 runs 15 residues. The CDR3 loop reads CASSSPSGRAGEQYF. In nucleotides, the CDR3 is TGTGCCAGCAGTTCCCCTAGCGGGAGGGCGGGCGAGCAGTACTTC.

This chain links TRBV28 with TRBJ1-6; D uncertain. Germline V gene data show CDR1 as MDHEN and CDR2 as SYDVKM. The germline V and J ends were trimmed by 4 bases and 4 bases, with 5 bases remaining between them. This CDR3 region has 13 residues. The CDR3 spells CASSWEYNSPLHF. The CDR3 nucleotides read TGTGCCAGCAGTTGGGAGTATAATTCACCCCTCCACTTT.

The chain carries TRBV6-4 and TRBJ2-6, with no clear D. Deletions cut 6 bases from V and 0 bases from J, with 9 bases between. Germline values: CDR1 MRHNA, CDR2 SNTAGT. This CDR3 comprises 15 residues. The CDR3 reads CASSPDFSGANVLTF. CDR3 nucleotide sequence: TGTGCCAGCAGCCCAGACTTCTCTGGGGCCAACGTCCTGACTTTC.

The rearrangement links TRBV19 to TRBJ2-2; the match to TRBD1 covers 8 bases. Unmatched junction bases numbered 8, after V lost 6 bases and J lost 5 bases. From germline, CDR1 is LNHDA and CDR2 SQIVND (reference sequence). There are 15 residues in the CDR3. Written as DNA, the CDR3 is TGTGCCAGTAGCATCACCAGACAGGGGACCGGGGAGCTGTTTTTT. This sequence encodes CASSITRQGTGELFF.

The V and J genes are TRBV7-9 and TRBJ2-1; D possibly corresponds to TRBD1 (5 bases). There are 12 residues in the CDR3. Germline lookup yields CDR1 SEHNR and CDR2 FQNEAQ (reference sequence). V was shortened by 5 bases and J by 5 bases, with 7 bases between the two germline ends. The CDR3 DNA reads TGTGCCAGCAGCCTGACAGACAATGAGCAGTTCTTC. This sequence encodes CASSLTDNEQFF.